A single sample gave rise to the 14 T cell receptor beta chains below, sequenced in a study of OX40 agonist ivuxolimab in advanced cancers. Here immunoSEQ multiplex PCR was the method, and the copy in TCRdb shows in-frame clones only, minus some. The table has tens of thousands of clones, roughly four fifths seen once; the top ten hold about 4.8%. The sample in question was CD4+ or CD8+ T cells sorted from blood, obtained in a trial of the OX40 agonist ivuxolimab. The source of these receptors is an adult with an advanced solid tumor such as melanoma, head and neck, liver or kidney cancer.

The chain combines TRBV19 with TRBJ1-4, with D perhaps matching TRBD1 (5 bases). V lost 4 bases, J lost 13 bases, and 16 bases lay in between. Germline values: CDR1 LNHDA, CDR2 SQIVND (reference sequence). The CDR3 is 13 residues long. As DNA, the CDR3 is TGTGCCAGTAGTACTTCCGGGACCGGAGGACTGTTTTTT. Protein product: CASSTSGTGGLFF. Variable domain in full (rest from reference TRBV19 and TRBJ1-4): DGGITQSPKYLFRKEGQNVTLSCEQNLNHDAMYWYRQDPGQGLRLIYYSQIVNDFQKGDIAEGYSVSREKKESFPLTVTSAQKNPTAFYLCASSTSGTGGLFFGSGTQLSVL.

The V gene is TRBV5-5, the J gene TRBJ2-5; TRBD1 matches 7 bases. CDR3 length: 14 residues. The trim removed 4 bases at V and 1 base at J, leaving 4 bases unmatched. The germline gives CDR1 SGHKS, CDR2 YYEKEE (reference sequence). The DNA of the CDR3 is TGTGCCAGCAGCCTATGGGACAGCCAAGAGACCCAGTACTTC. Its protein is CASSLWDSQETQYF.

The gene calls are TRBV12-5 and TRBJ2-7; D might be TRBD2 (5 bases). Germline lookup yields CDR1 LGHNT and CDR2 FRNRAP. This CDR3 is 15 amino acids long. V was clipped by 6 bases and J by 4 bases, with 19 bases between them. CDR3 nucleotide sequence: TGTGCTAGTGGCCACGTTACGCAGCCGGGGTACGAGCAGTACTTC. Protein: CASGHVTQPGYEQYF. Full variable domain (outside the CDR3, taken from reference TRBV12-5 and TRBJ2-7): DARVTQTPRHKVTEMGQEVTMRCQPILGHNTVFWYRQTMMQGLELLAYFRNRAPLDDSGMPKDRFSAEMPDATLATLKIQPSEPRDSAVYFCASGHVTQPGYEQYFGPGTRLTVT.

The gene calls are TRBV18 and TRBJ2-7; D is perhaps TRBD2 (7 bases). CDR3 size: 14 residues. V was cut by 2 bases and J by 5 bases, with 13 bases left in between. The V gene's germline CDR1 is KGHSH and CDR2 LQKENI. The CDR3 nucleotides are TGTGCCAGCTCACCAGGCGGGGGCGAGGACGAGCAGTACTTC. It encodes CASSPGGGEDEQYF.

The chain recombines TRBV6-6 with TRBJ1-3, with D tentatively TRBD1 (5 bases). The ends were cut back, 8 bases at V and 4 bases at J, with 15 bases in the middle. Per germline, CDR1 MNHNY and CDR2 SVGAGI (reference sequence). The CDR3 spans 14 residues. DNA for the CDR3: TGTGCCAGCGGGACCGTCTTAGGGGGAAACACCATATATTTT. Amino acid sequence: CASGTVLGGNTIYF.

This chain connects TRBV6-5 to TRBJ1-2, with 10 bases fitting TRBD1. Unmatched junction bases numbered 3, after V lost 5 bases and J lost 6 bases. This CDR3 has 13 amino acids. CDR1 is MNHEY, CDR2 SVGAGI, per germline. CDR3 loop: CASSRDRGNGYTF. The CDR3, as DNA: TGTGCCAGCAGTCGGGACAGGGGTAATGGCTACACCTTC.

The CDR3 protein is CASSELGSGTEAFF. The CDR3 coding sequence is TGTGCCAGCAGTGAGTTGGGGTCGGGCACTGAAGCTTTCTTT. The V call is TRBV6-5, the J call TRBJ1-1; no clear D. CDR3 length equals 14 residues. The germline gives CDR1 MNHEY, CDR2 SVGAGI. V was trimmed by 5 bases and J by 4 bases, leaving 14 bases between them.

The CDR3 DNA reads as TGTGCCAGCAGCTTATTTCAGGGGAAGAACACCGGGGAGCTGTTTTTT. Its translation is CASSLFQGKNTGELFF. The rearrangement joins TRBV11-2 to TRBJ2-2; possibly TRBD1 for D (6 bases). There are 16 residues in the CDR3. Per germline, CDR1 SGHAT and CDR2 FQNNGV. Trimming took 2 bases from V and 1 from J, leaving 11 bases between them.

Regarding this clone: A junction end diverges from the germline sequence, so it may reflect a read error. Other DNA sequences in this sample translate to the same CDR3. The chain couples TRBV15 to TRBJ2-7, with 7 bases matching TRBD2. Germline CDR1 LNHNV, CDR2 YYDKDF (reference sequence). The CDR3 has 16 residues. The CDR3 loop is CATSSPPGRGHYEQYF. The DNA for the CDR3 is TGCGCCACCAGCAGCCCCCCGGGGAGGGGCCACTACGAGCAGTACTTC.

The CDR3 DNA is TGTGCCAGCTCACCAAGGACAGAATCAGGCATTCAGTACTTC. Encoded protein: CASSPRTESGIQYF. The J gene is TRBJ2-4, the V gene TRBV18; possible D gene TRBD1, 6 bases. Germline CDR1 reads KGHSH; CDR2 reads LQKENI. There are 14 residues in the CDR3. V was pared by 2 bases and J by 9 bases, with 14 bases between.

This chain uses TRBV7-8 with TRBJ1-6, with TRBD1 matching over 9 bases. The V and J ends lost 5 bases and 7 bases, in that order; junction bases with no gene match: 6. Germline V CDR1 and CDR2: SGHVS, FQNEAQ. This CDR3 spans 15 amino acids. Here the CDR3 reads CASSPPDRGNSPLHF. As DNA, the CDR3 is TGTGCCAGCAGCCCCCCGGACAGGGGAAATTCACCCCTCCACTTT. Supplemented by reference TRBV7-8 and TRBJ1-6, the full variable domain reads GAGVSQSPRYKVAKRGQDVALRCDPISGHVSLFWYQQALGQGPEFLTYFQNEAQLDKSGLPSDRFFAERPEGSVSTLKIQRTQQEDSAVYLCASSPPDRGNSPLHFGNGTRLTVT.

The CDR3 coding sequence is TGTGCCAGCAGCGTAGACCACAGGGTCTCTGGAAACACCATATATTTT. It is translated as CASSVDHRVSGNTIYF. V gene TRBV9 combines with J gene TRBJ1-3; D is perhaps TRBD1 (6 bases). CDR1 and CDR2 (germline): SGDLS, YYNGEE. V dropped 0 bases and J dropped 0 bases, with 10 bases sitting between them. The CDR3 loop spans 16 amino acids.

This chain joins TRBV5-6 and TRBJ2-5; 10 nucleotides line up with TRBD1. The CDR3 covers 14 residues. Germline V CDR1 and CDR2: SGHDT, YYEEEE. Trimming at V came to 3 bases and at J to 7 bases, leaving 6 bases not matched to a gene. In DNA, the CDR3 is TGTGCCAGCAGCTCTGACAGGGGGCGCGGGACCCAGTACTTC. This codes for CASSSDRGRGTQYF.

CDR3 protein: CASSPATDTQYF. DNA of the CDR3: TGCGCCAGCAGTCCAGCCACAGATACGCAGTATTTT. This chain uses TRBV5-1 with TRBJ2-3; D not certain. Germline assignment: CDR1 SGHRS and CDR2 YFSETQ. V lost 5 bases and J lost 2, with 6 bases in between. The CDR3 has 12 amino acids.